This passage covers 13 T cell receptor beta chains from one sample sequenced in a study of T cell changes during pregnancy in multiple sclerosis. Here immunoSEQ multiplex PCR was the method, and the copy in TCRdb shows in-frame clones only, minus some. The sample shows 70,000 to 100,000 clones, approximately 92% of them seen only once. The sample was peripheral blood, taken in the third trimester of pregnancy. The receptor source for this set is a female donor in good health, enrolled as a control in a pregnancy study.

Written as DNA, the CDR3 is TGTGCCAGCAGCCGTATGGGACTAGCGAGACACGAGCAGTACTTC. Protein product: CASSRMGLARHEQYF. V is TRBV5-4 and J is TRBJ2-7; 10 nucleotides line up with TRBD2. The germline CDR1 and CDR2 sequences are SGHNT and YYREEE (reference sequence). The CDR3 has 15 amino acids. J was trimmed by 5 bases and V by 4 bases; bases with no gene match: 9.

V and J are TRBV5-5 and TRBJ1-3, with 9 positions matching TRBD1. V lost 0 bases to trimming and J lost 15 bases; unmatched junction nucleotides: 4. CDR3 size: 12 residues. From germline, CDR1 is SGHKS and CDR2 YYEKEE (reference sequence). The CDR3 DNA reads as TGTGCCAGCAGCTTGGTGGGACAGGGAAGATATTTT. It is translated as CASSLVGQGRYF.

The chain recombines TRBV28 with TRBJ1-2, with D possibly being TRBD1 (5 bases). V lost 2 bases and J lost 3, with 7 bases in between. Germline CDR1 and CDR2: MDHEN and SYDVKM. CDR3 size: 13 residues. CDR3: CASSLDSYYGYTF. CDR3 DNA sequence: TGTGCCAGCAGTTTAGACAGCTACTATGGCTACACCTTC.

The chain recombines TRBV28 with TRBJ1-5, with a weak D call TRBD1 (5 bases). The V end lost 3 bases, the J end lost 0 bases, and 9 bases lay between the germline ends. The CDR3 extends over 15 amino acids. From germline, CDR1 is MDHEN and CDR2 SYDVKM. The CDR3 protein is CASSLGRDSNQPQHF. Here the CDR3 DNA reads TGTGCCAGCAGTTTGGGGCGAGATAGCAATCAGCCCCAGCATTTT.

CDR3 in DNA: TGTGCCTGGAGTGTAGGGAGCTCTGGGGCCAACGTCCTGACTTTC. Translating it yields CAWSVGSSGANVLTF. The V and J genes are TRBV30 and TRBJ2-6; a weak D match, TRBD2 (5 bases). CDR1 GTSNPN and CDR2 SVGIG come from the germline V gene (reference sequence). The CDR3 is made up of 15 amino acids. Deletions cut 0 bases from V and 0 bases from J, with 6 bases between.

The J gene is TRBJ1-3, the V gene TRBV5-1, with D unresolved. Trimming pared 4 bases from V and 0 bases from J, leaving 14 bases between. The germline CDR1 and CDR2 sequences are SGHRS and YFSETQ. This CDR3 has 16 amino acids. The CDR3 loop reads CASSGGLTSSGNTIYF. The DNA for the CDR3 is TGCGCCAGCAGCGGCGGACTGACGAGCTCTGGAAACACCATATATTTT.

The chain carries TRBV23-1 and TRBJ2-7; D may be TRBD2 (6 bases). TRBV23-1 is an open reading frame, and its role is uncertain. The V end lost 4 bases, the J end lost 3 bases, and 22 bases lay between the germline ends. The CDR3 runs 17 residues. The CDR3 sequence: CASSRLRSGTLCYEQYF. DNA for the CDR3: TGCGCCAGCAGTCGTCTCAGGTCCGGGACTTTATGCTACGAGCAGTACTTC.

The chain recombines TRBV28 with TRBJ2-1; D gene unclear. Germline CDR1 and CDR2: MDHEN and SYDVKM. The CDR3 is 14 amino acids. V shed 5 bases and J shed 2 bases, with 10 bases lying between them. CDR3 residues: CASSLPATYNEQFF. Here the CDR3 DNA reads TGTGCCAGCAGTCTCCCCGCTACCTACAATGAGCAGTTCTTC. The whole variable domain, filled in from reference TRBV28 and TRBJ2-1, reads DVKVTQSSRYLVKRTGEKVFLECVQDMDHENMFWYRQDPGLGLRLIYFSYDVKMKEKGDIPEGYSVSREKKERFSLILESASTNQTSMYLCASSLPATYNEQFFGPGTRLTVL.

The V gene is TRBV4-1, the J gene TRBJ2-7, with D perhaps TRBD1 (5 bases). Germline V gives CDR1 MGHRA, CDR2 YSYEKL. This CDR3 is 16 amino acids long. V was cut by 3 bases and J by 1 base, with 16 bases left in between. The CDR3 nucleotides read TGCGCCAGCAGCCACCGACCCGATGGGGCATCCTACGAGCAGTACTTC. Translated, it gives CASSHRPDGASYEQYF.

The chain recombines TRBV2 with TRBJ2-7; possible D gene TRBD2, 6 bases. Germline CDR1 is SNHLY and CDR2 is FYNNEI. Trimming took 6 bases from V and 6 from J, leaving 18 bases between them. The CDR3 consists of 14 residues. The CDR3 DNA is TGTGCCAGCAGACTCATCGGGACTCCAAGCGAGCAGTACTTC. This gives the protein CASRLIGTPSEQYF.

V and J are TRBV6-1 and TRBJ1-5, with unresolved D. Trimming pared 5 bases from V and 2 bases from J, leaving 7 bases between. The CDR3 length is 13 residues. Germline CDR1 reads MNHNS; CDR2 reads SASEGT. In nucleotides, the CDR3 is TGTGCCAGCAGTCGGGAGGGCAATCAGCCCCAGCATTTT. Encoded protein: CASSREGNQPQHF.

As for this clone: The same CDR3 also results from other DNA sequences found in this sample. V usage is TRBV27 and J usage is TRBJ2-7, with D tentatively TRBD1 (6 bases). Germline assignment: CDR1 MNHEY and CDR2 SMNVEV (reference sequence). The CDR3 spans 13 residues. Trimming pared 2 bases from V and 3 bases from J, leaving 8 bases between. The CDR3 nucleotides are TGTGCCAGCAGTTTAGAGACAGGCTACGAGCAGTACTTC. It encodes CASSLETGYEQYF.

The rearrangement joins TRBV15 to TRBJ2-1; the D gene is possibly TRBD1 (5 bases). This CDR3 is built from 15 residues. V lost 0 bases and J 4 bases, leaving 10 bases between the germline ends. From germline, CDR1 is LNHNV and CDR2 YYDKDF (reference sequence). CDR3 amino acids: CATSREAGYYNEQFF. The DNA for the CDR3 is TGTGCCACCAGCAGAGAGGCAGGGTATTACAATGAGCAGTTCTTC.